The next 29 T cell receptor beta chains were all read from a single sample in a study of T cells after yellow fever vaccination. TCRdb re-derived calls from the 5' RACE reads in MiXCR, one entry per CDR3 protein. The sample contains about 210,000 distinct CDR3 sequences, approximately 6.8% of which appear only once. The sample in question was CD4+ T cells sorted from PBMCs, obtained on the day of the yellow fever booster vaccination. Every receptor here comes from a young man who received the YFV17D yellow fever vaccine.

This clonotype occurred many times. V gene TRBV10-1 combines with J gene TRBJ2-2; D could derive from TRBD1 or TRBD2 (6 bases each). With 3 bases removed from V and 14 bases from J, the gap between germline ends came to 25 bases. Germline assignment: CDR1 WNHNN and CDR2 SYGVQD (reference sequence). CDR3 length equals 16 residues. As DNA, the CDR3 is TGCGCCAGCAGTGATTCGAGCGGCCTTAGAACGGGGGCTCTGTTTTTT. It codes for CASSDSSGLRTGALFF.

This clonotype occurred many times. The CDR3 DNA sequence: TGTGCCAGCAGCTTGGTAGCGGGGGTCACAGATACGCAGTATTTT. Its protein is CASSLVAGVTDTQYF. This chain links TRBV5-4 with TRBJ2-3; TRBD2 matches 9 bases. From germline, CDR1 is SGHNT and CDR2 YYREEE (reference sequence). J gave up 2 bases and V 0 bases, and 1 base lay outside the gene matches. This CDR3 contains 15 residues. The full variable domain, its missing parts supplied by reference TRBV5-4 and TRBJ2-3, is ETGVTQSPTHLIKTRGQQVTLRCSSQSGHNTVSWYQQALGQGPQFIFQYYREEENGRGNFPPRFSGLQFPNYSSELNVNALELDDSALYLCASSLVAGVTDTQYFGPGTRLTVL.

In its sample, this clonotype was seen many times. This sequence joins TRBV5-1 and TRBJ2-1; 9 bases line up with TRBD2. Germline lookup yields CDR1 SGHRS and CDR2 YFSETQ. This CDR3 has 15 residues. The trim removed 4 bases at V and 9 bases at J, leaving 11 bases unmatched. In DNA form, the CDR3 reads TGCGCCAGCAGCCCACTCTCCGGGACTAGCTCTGAGCAGTTCTTC. Encoded protein: CASSPLSGTSSEQFF.

This chain connects TRBV6-5 to TRBJ1-4; D unclear. CDR1 is MNHEY, CDR2 SVGAGI, per germline. The V end lost 2 bases, the J end lost 11 bases, and 18 bases lay between the germline ends. This CDR3 has 15 amino acids. The CDR3 reads CASSYAGLQLGKLFF. CDR3 sequence (DNA): TGTGCCAGCAGTTACGCCGGGCTACAACTGGGGAAACTGTTTTTT.

V and J are TRBV2 and TRBJ2-4; 7 nucleotides agree with TRBD2. The CDR3 loop spans 14 amino acids. J was trimmed by 0 bases and V by 6 bases; bases with no gene match: 2. CDR1 and CDR2 from the germline V gene are SNHLY and FYNNEI. The CDR3, as DNA: TGTGCCAGCAGAGTAGCGGGAGCCAAAAACATTCAGTACTTC. This encodes CASRVAGAKNIQYF. The whole variable domain, remainder taken from reference TRBV2 and TRBJ2-4, is EPEVTQTPSHQVTQMGQEVILRCVPISNHLYFYWYRQILGQKVEFLVSFYNNEISEKSEIFDDQFSVERPDGSNFTLKIRSTKLEDSAMYFCASRVAGAKNIQYFGAGTRLSVL.

This clonotype has ten or more counts. The V gene is TRBV6-5, the J gene TRBJ2-7; D perhaps matches TRBD2 (6 bases). Germline assignment: CDR1 MNHEY and CDR2 SVGAGI. V lost 4 bases, J lost 13 bases, and 17 bases lay in between. This CDR3 is built from 12 residues. The CDR3 loop is CASSSPAGTVYF. The CDR3 DNA reads TGTGCCAGCAGTTCCCCAGCGGGCACCGTTTACTTC.

CDR3 sequence reads: CSASWAGGYTF. The DNA of the CDR3 is TGCAGTGCTAGTTGGGCAGGCGGCTACACCTTC. The chain carries TRBV20-1 and TRBJ1-2, with unresolved D. The V and J ends lost 3 bases and 8 bases respectively, with 10 bases between them. The CDR3 has 11 residues. Per the germline V gene, CDR1 is DFQATT and CDR2 is SNEGSKA (reference sequence).

This clonotype was seen a handful of times. This rearrangement joins TRBV20-1 to TRBJ1-2; D is unresolved. V was clipped by 0 bases and J by 6 bases, with 17 bases between them. There are 15 residues in the CDR3. Germline lookup yields CDR1 DFQATT and CDR2 SNEGSKA (reference sequence). The DNA for the CDR3 is TGCAGTGCTAGAGATGAGGTTAAAGGCCCAGATGGCTACACCTTC. Translating it yields CSARDEVKGPDGYTF.

At least ten counts were recorded for this clonotype. This chain connects TRBV2 to TRBJ2-3; 8 positions agree with TRBD2. Trimming at V came to 9 bases and at J to 0 bases, leaving 8 bases not matched to a gene. The germline CDR1 and CDR2 sequences are SNHLY and FYNNEI. This CDR3 region has 15 residues. CDR3 bases: TGTGCCAGACCGCTGAGCGGGAGAAGCACAGATACGCAGTATTTT. The encoded protein is CARPLSGRSTDTQYF.

This clonotype was seen a few times. The CDR3 coding sequence is TGCGCCAGCAGCTTGGAAGGGGGGCGCAGAACCGGGGAGCTGTTTTTT. It translates to CASSLEGGRRTGELFF. The V and J genes are TRBV5-1 and TRBJ2-2; D is perhaps TRBD1 or TRBD2 (6 bases each). Per the germline V gene, CDR1 is SGHRS and CDR2 is YFSETQ. The CDR3 totals 16 residues. V lost 0 bases and J 5 bases, leaving 14 bases between the germline ends. The whole variable domain, filled in from reference TRBV5-1 and TRBJ2-2, reads KAGVTQTPRYLIKTRGQQVTLSCSPISGHRSVSWYQQTPGQGLQFLFEYFSETQRNKGNFPGRFSGRQFSNSRSEMNVSTLELGDSALYLCASSLEGGRRTGELFFGEGSRLTVL.

This clonotype was counted a few times. The chain carries TRBV14 and TRBJ2-1, with D unclear. Between the trimmed V and J ends, which lost 1 base and 9 bases, there was a span of 13 bases. Per the germline V gene, CDR1 is SGHDN and CDR2 is FVKESK. The length of the CDR3 is 14 residues. This CDR3 reads CASSQGGSYAEQFF. CDR3 nucleotides: TGTGCCAGCAGCCAAGGGGGTAGCTACGCTGAGCAGTTCTTC. The whole variable domain, filled in from reference TRBV14 and TRBJ2-1, reads EAGVTQFPSHSVIEKGQTVTLRCDPISGHDNLYWYRRVMGKEIKFLLHFVKESKQDESGMPNNRFLAERTGGTYSTLKVQPAELEDSGVYFCASSQGGSYAEQFFGPGTRLTVL.

This clonotype was found many times. The chain couples TRBV24-1 to TRBJ2-1; D is tentatively TRBD1 or TRBD2 (7 bases each). CDR1 is KGHDR, CDR2 SFDVKD, per germline. V lost 9 bases and J 4 bases, leaving 18 bases between the germline ends. The CDR3 has 15 residues. The CDR3 here is CATSPGGVGYNEQFF. The CDR3 region has the DNA TGTGCCACCTCACCAGGGGGGGTCGGGTACAATGAGCAGTTCTTC.

J is TRBJ2-7 and V is TRBV29-1, with 7 bases aligning to TRBD2. Germline values: CDR1 SQVTM, CDR2 ANQGSEA. Germline trimming cut 3 bases from V and 2 bases from J; bases unmatched to any gene: 7. This CDR3 has 14 amino acids. CDR3 nucleotide sequence: TGCAGCGTTGAGGCTAGCGGACCTCCCTACGAGCAGTACTTC. Translated, it gives CSVEASGPPYEQYF.

This clonotype has at least ten counts. The V and J genes are TRBV20-1 and TRBJ2-4, with 9 bases that match TRBD2. Germline V gene data show CDR1 as DFQATT and CDR2 as SNEGSKA (reference sequence). V gave up 6 bases and J gave up 3 bases; unmatched junction bases: 12. This CDR3 has 16 residues. CDR3 region: CSAKISGSSYKNIQYF. CDR3 DNA sequence: TGCAGTGCCAAAATTAGCGGGAGTTCCTACAAAAACATTCAGTACTTC.

This clonotype has more than one count but fewer than ten. This chain connects TRBV6-2 or TRBV6-3 to TRBJ2-1; 8 bases align to TRBD2. J gave up 7 bases and V 6 bases, and 2 bases lay outside the gene matches. This CDR3 contains 12 residues. CDR1 and CDR2 from the germline V gene are MNHEY and SVGEGT. CDR3 protein: CASSGGVNEQFF. DNA for the CDR3: TGTGCCAGCAGCGGGGGGGTAAATGAGCAGTTCTTC.

The CDR3 here is CASSVGMTAVYEQFF. In DNA form, the CDR3 reads TGTGCCAGCAGCGTAGGTATGACCGCAGTTTATGAGCAGTTCTTC. The V gene is TRBV9, the J gene TRBJ2-1, with unresolved D. V dropped 0 bases and J dropped 8 bases, with 15 bases sitting between them. The germline V gene has CDR1 SGDLS and CDR2 YYNGEE. This CDR3 comprises 15 residues.

This clonotype was counted a few times. This chain uses TRBV5-1 with TRBJ2-5; TRBD2 might be the D (6 bases). CDR3 size: 17 residues. CDR1 and CDR2 from the germline V gene are SGHRS and YFSETQ. The V and J ends lost 0 bases and 0 bases respectively, with 15 bases between them. This chain's CDR3 is CASSLVGGVSYQETQYF. In DNA form, the CDR3 reads TGCGCCAGCAGCTTGGTCGGCGGGGTTTCGTACCAAGAGACCCAGTACTTC.

This clonotype was seen repeatedly, ten times or more. V gene TRBV11-2 combines with J gene TRBJ2-7, with 8 nucleotides matching TRBD1. Per germline, CDR1 SGHAT and CDR2 FQNNGV. Unmatched junction bases numbered 6, after V lost 5 bases and J lost 3 bases. This CDR3 has 14 residues. For the CDR3, the DNA is TGTGCCAGCAGCCGTGCAGGGGGCTACTACGAGCAGTACTTC. It codes for CASSRAGGYYEQYF.

This clonotype appeared a few times. This rearrangement joins TRBV6-2 or TRBV6-3 to TRBJ2-3; 7 positions agree with TRBD2. CDR1 is MNHEY and CDR2 is SVGEGT in the germline V gene. The CDR3 covers 16 residues. Unmatched junction bases numbered 9, after V lost 2 bases and J lost 4 bases. CDR3 bases: TGTGCCAGCAGTTACCGGGCGGGAGTCATCCCAGATACGCAGTATTTT. Its translation is CASSYRAGVIPDTQYF.

This clonotype appeared many times. CDR3 sequence reads: CSVAWGANTEAFF. The CDR3 DNA reads as TGCAGCGTGGCGTGGGGGGCGAACACTGAAGCTTTCTTT. The gene calls are TRBV29-1 and TRBJ1-1; possible D gene TRBD1, 6 bases. Looked up from germline, CDR1 is SQVTM and CDR2 is ANQGSEA. The CDR3 contains 13 residues. The ends were cut back, 6 bases at V and 1 base at J, with 12 bases in the middle.

This clonotype was detected ten times or more. The V and J genes are TRBV28 and TRBJ1-5; tentatively, D is TRBD1 (5 bases). Germline V gene data show CDR1 as MDHEN and CDR2 as SYDVKM. V was shortened by 5 bases and J by 1 base, with 18 bases between the two germline ends. The CDR3 covers 17 residues. CDR3 region: CASSLRRRKGSNQPQHF. CDR3 bases: TGTGCCAGCAGTCTCCGCCGGAGGAAGGGGAGCAATCAGCCCCAGCATTTT. Full variable domain (rest looked up from reference TRBV28 and TRBJ1-5): DVKVTQSSRYLVKRTGEKVFLECVQDMDHENMFWYRQDPGLGLRLIYFSYDVKMKEKGDIPEGYSVSREKKERFSLILESASTNQTSMYLCASSLRRRKGSNQPQHFGDGTRLSIL.

This clonotype showed up just a few times. V usage is TRBV2 and J usage is TRBJ2-7; D call uncertain. The germline gives CDR1 SNHLY, CDR2 FYNNEI. Between the trimmed V and J ends, which lost 6 bases and 2 bases, there was a span of 11 bases. This CDR3 has 13 residues. CDR3 sequence reads: CASRDRVAYEQYF. The CDR3 nucleotides read TGTGCCAGCAGGGATCGGGTTGCCTACGAGCAGTACTTC.

The J gene is TRBJ2-1, the V gene TRBV5-5; D gene unclear. Per the germline V gene, CDR1 is SGHKS and CDR2 is YYEKEE (reference sequence). This CDR3 contains 11 residues. Trimming took off 4 bases at V and 8 bases at J, with 7 bases between the two ends. The DNA of the CDR3 is TGTGCCAGCAGCCGGAGCGATGAGCAGTTCTTC. Amino acids: CASSRSDEQFF.

This sequence joins TRBV5-4 and TRBJ2-5; TRBD2 matches 9 bases. The germline CDR1 and CDR2 sequences are SGHNT and YYREEE (reference sequence). The CDR3 sequence is 16 residues long. V lost 6 bases, J lost 5 bases, and 14 bases stayed unmatched. CDR3 bases: TGTGCCAGCACCCTGGGCGGGAGGGCCGCGGAGGAGACCCAGTACTTC. Amino acid sequence: CASTLGGRAAEETQYF.

This clonotype appeared many times. The chain employs TRBV27 and TRBJ2-3; D not resolved. The CDR3 totals 13 residues. V dropped 6 bases and J dropped 7 bases, with 14 bases sitting between them. The germline CDR1 and CDR2 sequences are MNHEY and SMNVEV (reference sequence). The CDR3 region is CASSPQWPHTQYF. The CDR3 region has the DNA TGTGCCAGCAGCCCTCAGTGGCCCCATACGCAGTATTTT.

DNA of the CDR3: TGCGCCAGCAGCTCTAGCGGAGAGGGGGCAGAGACCCAGTACTTC. Translation gives CASSSSGEGAETQYF. J is TRBJ2-5 and V is TRBV5-1, with D perhaps assigned TRBD1 or TRBD2 (7 bases each). Germline V gene sequence: CDR1 SGHRS, CDR2 YFSETQ. The V end lost 3 bases, the J end lost 4 bases, and 16 bases lay between the germline ends. The CDR3 length is 15 residues.

The table lists this clonotype with many counts. The V gene is TRBV28, the J gene TRBJ2-1; TRBD1 might be the D (5 bases). This CDR3 comprises 14 residues. The V gene lost 7 bases and the J gene lost 4 bases, with 14 bases spanning the gap. The germline CDR1 and CDR2 sequences are MDHEN and SYDVKM. The CDR3 region has the DNA TGTGCCAGCATCTCCGGGCAGGGTTACAATGAGCAGTTCTTC. It specifies CASISGQGYNEQFF.

This clonotype turned up a few times. In nucleotides, the CDR3 is TGTGCCAGCAGCCCCCGGACTGAAGAGACCCAGTACTTC. Amino acid sequence: CASSPRTEETQYF. This chain uses TRBV7-2 with TRBJ2-5, with D possibly being TRBD2 (5 bases). Germline V gives CDR1 SGHTA, CDR2 FQGNSA. The CDR3 has 13 amino acids. The ends were cut back, 5 bases at V and 3 bases at J, with 10 bases in the middle.

The chain recombines TRBV20-1 with TRBJ1-5; 8 nucleotides align to TRBD1. With V trimmed by 5 bases and J by 2 bases, 8 bases remained unmatched. The CDR3 covers 15 residues. The V gene's germline CDR1 is DFQATT and CDR2 SNEGSKA (reference sequence). The CDR3 spells CSADRGRFGNQPQHF. The CDR3 DNA reads as TGCAGTGCTGACAGGGGCAGGTTTGGCAATCAGCCCCAGCATTTT.